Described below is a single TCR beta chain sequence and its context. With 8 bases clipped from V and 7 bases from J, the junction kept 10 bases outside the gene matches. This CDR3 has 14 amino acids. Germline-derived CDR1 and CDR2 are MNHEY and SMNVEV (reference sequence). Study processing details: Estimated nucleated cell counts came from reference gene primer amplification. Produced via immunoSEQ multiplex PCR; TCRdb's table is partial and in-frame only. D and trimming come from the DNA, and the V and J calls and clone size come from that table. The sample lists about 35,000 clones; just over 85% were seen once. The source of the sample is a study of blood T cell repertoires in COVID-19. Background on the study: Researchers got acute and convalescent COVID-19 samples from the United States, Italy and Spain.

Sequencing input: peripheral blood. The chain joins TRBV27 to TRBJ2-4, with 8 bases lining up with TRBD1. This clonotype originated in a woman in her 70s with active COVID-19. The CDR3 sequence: CASGSAGQGNIQYF. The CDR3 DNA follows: TGTGCCAGCGGGTCGGCTGGACAGGGTAACATTCAGTACTTC.